The present TCR beta chain was sequenced within a study of beta chain features in type 1 diabetes. Findings and limits, study-wide: When VDJ junctions were examined, type 1 diabetes patients showed fewer insertions and more deletions. Unsettled here was the matter of whether HLA type influences TCRB rearrangement.

The CDR3 covers 12 residues. Germline-derived CDR1 and CDR2 are SGHDT and YYEEEE. V lost 9 bases and J lost 1, with 10 bases in between. To note about this clone: Antigen unknown.

TCRB transcripts that were expressed got sequenced, as all of the isolated RNA had been reverse transcribed. The repertoire was sequenced with immunoSEQ multiplex PCR; TCRdb's copy has only in-frame clones and lacks some. The sample includes just over 600,000 clones, roughly a sixth of them seen just once. The receptor comes from a man aged 18 to 30 in good health. J is TRBJ1-1 and V is TRBV5-6, with D perhaps matching TRBD1 (5 bases). Sequencing used naive CD4+ T cells from blood. The chain's CDR3 is CATGRGNTEAFF. In DNA, the CDR3 is TGTGCCACGGGAAGGGGGAACACTGAAGCTTTCTTT.